This entry concerns a single T cell receptor beta chain. Antigen unknown. The sample belongs to a study of STAT5B mutations in CD4+ large granular lymphocyte leukemia. Study summary: The CDR3 'QG' motif was associated with a particular HLA allele among healthy donors. Whole-study findings and limits: Higher CD4+ than CD8+ T-LGLL clonality might reflect small sample size. Top patient clones used TRBV06 genes more often: 8/27 versus 2/35 in controls. Main leukemic clonotypes were patient-specific, but about 25% appeared at low frequency elsewhere.

V shed 0 bases and J shed 2 bases, with 9 bases lying between them. Germline CDR1 SGDLS, CDR2 YYNGEE. The CDR3 consists of 15 residues. Generated by immunoSEQ multiplex PCR, the TCRdb table keeps only in-frame clones and is missing some. The repertoire holds around 30,000 clones, with roughly 76% as singletons. Sequenced material: CD4+ T cells from blood buffy coats. The TCR originated in a human donor in good health. The V call is TRBV9, the J call TRBJ1-3, with D hard to call. Here the CDR3 DNA reads TGTGCCAGCAGCGTAGGGAGTGAAGCTGGAAACACCATATATTTT. Translated, it gives CASSVGSEAGNTIYF.